This TCR beta chain originates from a study of cytomegalovirus exposure and HLA in healthy donors. To note about this clone: Its antigen is not known.

Germline CDR1 and CDR2: SNHLY and FYNNEI. This CDR3 is 17 amino acids long. The V gene lost 0 bases and the J gene lost 0 bases, with 15 bases spanning the gap. Overall study results and limits: The classifier reportedly diagnosed cytomegalovirus status with high sensitivity and specificity. There were some public TCRs occurring in many donors, but most TCR sequences were rare.

Profiled with immunoSEQ multiplex PCR; TCRdb holds only in-frame clones, not every one. The data contain fewer than 100,000 clones, about nine tenths of them singletons. The chain has TRBV2 and TRBJ2-7, with D possibly TRBD2 on 5 matching bases. The sequencing input was PBMCs. This TCR was sampled from a man younger than 40 in good health and CMV-seronegative. The CDR3: CASSEALRGLSSYEQYF. CDR3 sequence (DNA): TGTGCCAGCAGTGAAGCGCTTCGCGGGCTAAGCTCCTACGAGCAGTACTTC.